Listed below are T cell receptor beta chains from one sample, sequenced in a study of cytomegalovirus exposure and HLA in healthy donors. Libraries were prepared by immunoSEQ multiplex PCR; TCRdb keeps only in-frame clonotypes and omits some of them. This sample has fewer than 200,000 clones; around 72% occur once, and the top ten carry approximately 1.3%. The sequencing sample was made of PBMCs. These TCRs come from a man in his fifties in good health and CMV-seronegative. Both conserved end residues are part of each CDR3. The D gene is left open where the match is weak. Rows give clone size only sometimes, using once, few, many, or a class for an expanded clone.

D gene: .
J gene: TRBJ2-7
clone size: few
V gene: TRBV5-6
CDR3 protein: CASSLQGSYEQYF
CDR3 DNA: TGTGCCAGCAGCTTGCAGGGTAGCTACGAGCAGTACTTC

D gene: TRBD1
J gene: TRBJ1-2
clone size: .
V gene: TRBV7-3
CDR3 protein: CASSLGTGGGRGYTF
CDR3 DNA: TGTGCCAGCAGCCTCGGGACAGGGGGCGGAAGGGGCTACACCTTC

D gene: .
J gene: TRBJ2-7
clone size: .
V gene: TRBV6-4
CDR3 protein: CASSVLRDF
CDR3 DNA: TGTGCCAGCAGTGTCTTGAGGGACTTC

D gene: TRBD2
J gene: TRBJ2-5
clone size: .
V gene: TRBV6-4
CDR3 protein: CASSEGLAGGLETQYF
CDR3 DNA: TGTGCCAGCAGTGAGGGACTAGCGGGGGGCCTGGAGACCCAGTACTTC

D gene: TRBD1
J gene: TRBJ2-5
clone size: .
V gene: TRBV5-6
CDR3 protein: CASSKTGPGETQYF
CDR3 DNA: TGTGCCAGCAGCAAGACAGGGCCGGGGGAGACCCAGTACTTC

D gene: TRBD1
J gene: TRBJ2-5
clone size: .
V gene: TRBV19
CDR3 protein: CASSIGGGDRGRRETQYF
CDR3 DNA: TGTGCCAGTAGTATAGGGGGAGGGGACAGGGGGCGCAGGGAGACCCAGTACTTC

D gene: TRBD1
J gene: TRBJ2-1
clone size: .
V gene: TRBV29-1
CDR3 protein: CSVDRTGNNEQFF
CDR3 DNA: TGCAGCGTTGACCGGACAGGGAACAATGAGCAGTTCTTC

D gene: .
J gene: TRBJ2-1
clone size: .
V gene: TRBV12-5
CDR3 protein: CASGLTRAQGPAAERFF
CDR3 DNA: TGTGCTAGTGGTTTGACCCGTGCACAGGGTCCGGCCGCTGAGCGGTTCTTC

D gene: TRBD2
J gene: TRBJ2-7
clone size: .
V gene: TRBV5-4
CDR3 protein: CASTPSGYEQYF
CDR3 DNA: TGTGCCAGCACCCCTAGCGGCTACGAGCAGTACTTC

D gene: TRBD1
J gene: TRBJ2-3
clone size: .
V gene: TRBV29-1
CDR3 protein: CSVEVGRDRGQDTQYF
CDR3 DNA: TGCAGCGTTGAAGTTGGCCGGGACAGGGGGCAGGATACGCAGTATTTT

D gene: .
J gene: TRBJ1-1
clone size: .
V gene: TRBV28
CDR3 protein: CASSLTVRITEAFF
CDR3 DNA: TGTGCCAGCAGTTTAACGGTGAGGATCACTGAAGCTTTCTTT

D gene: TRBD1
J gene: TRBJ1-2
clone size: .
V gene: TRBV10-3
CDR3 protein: CAISETTGNYGYTF
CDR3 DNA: TGTGCCATCAGTGAGACGACAGGGAACTATGGCTACACCTTC

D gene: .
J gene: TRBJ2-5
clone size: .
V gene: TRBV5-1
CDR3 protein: CASSFGGNQETQYF
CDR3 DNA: TGCGCCAGCAGCTTTGGAGGCAACCAAGAGACCCAGTACTTC

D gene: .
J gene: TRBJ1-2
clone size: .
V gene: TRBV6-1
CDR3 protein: CASTLPRSDYGYTF
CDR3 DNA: TGTGCCAGCACCCTTCCCAGGTCAGACTATGGCTACACCTTC

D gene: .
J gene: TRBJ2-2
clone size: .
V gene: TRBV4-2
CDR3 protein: CASSQRQANTGELFF
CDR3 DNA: TGTGCCAGCAGCCAGAGACAGGCTAACACCGGGGAGCTGTTTTTT

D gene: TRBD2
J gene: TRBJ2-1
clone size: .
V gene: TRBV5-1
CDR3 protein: CASSKGLAAYNEQFF
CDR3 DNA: TGCGCCAGCAGCAAGGGACTAGCGGCGTACAATGAGCAGTTCTTC

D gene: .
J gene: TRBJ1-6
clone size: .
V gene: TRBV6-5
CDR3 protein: CASSYGGSSYNSPLHF
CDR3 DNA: TGTGCCAGCAGTTACGGGGGGAGCTCCTATAATTCCCCCCTCCACTTT

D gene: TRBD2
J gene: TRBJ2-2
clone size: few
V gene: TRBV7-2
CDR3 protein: CASSPAPGGGTGELFF
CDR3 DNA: TGTGCCAGCAGCCCGGCGCCGGGGGGGGGCACCGGGGAGCTGTTTTTT

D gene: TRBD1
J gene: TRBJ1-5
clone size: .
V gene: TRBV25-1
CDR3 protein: CASSESGTGNQPQHF
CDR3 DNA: TGTGCCAGCAGTGAATCTGGGACAGGGAATCAGCCCCAGCATTTT

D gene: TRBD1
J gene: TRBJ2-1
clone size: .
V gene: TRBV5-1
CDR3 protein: CASSPGQTYNEQFF
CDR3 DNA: TGCGCCAGCAGCCCGGGACAGACGTACAATGAGCAGTTCTTC

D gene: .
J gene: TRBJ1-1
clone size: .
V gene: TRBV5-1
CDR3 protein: CASSPPSNTEAFF
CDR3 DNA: TGCGCCAGCAGCCCCCCATCGAACACTGAAGCTTTCTTT

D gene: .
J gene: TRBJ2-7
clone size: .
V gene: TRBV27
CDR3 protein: CASSLSGQPRSYEQYF
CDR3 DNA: TGTGCCAGCAGTTTATCCGGACAGCCCCGCTCCTACGAGCAGTACTTC

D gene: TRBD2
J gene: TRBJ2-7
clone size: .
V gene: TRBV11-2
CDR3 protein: CASSRTSGGSYEQYF
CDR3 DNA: TGTGCCAGCAGCCGGACTAGCGGGGGGTCTTACGAGCAGTACTTC

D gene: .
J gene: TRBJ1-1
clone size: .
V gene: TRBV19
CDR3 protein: CASSIQGWTEAFF
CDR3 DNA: TGTGCCAGTAGTATACAGGGGTGGACTGAAGCTTTCTTT

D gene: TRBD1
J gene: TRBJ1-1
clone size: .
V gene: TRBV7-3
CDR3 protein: CASSLLGQGNTEAFF
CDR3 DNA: TGTGCCAGCAGCTTATTAGGACAGGGGAACACTGAAGCTTTCTTT

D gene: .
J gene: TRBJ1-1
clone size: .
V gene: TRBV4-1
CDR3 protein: CASSQVAGVSTEAFF
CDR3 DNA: TGCGCCAGCAGCCAAGTGGCAGGGGTGAGCACTGAAGCTTTCTTT

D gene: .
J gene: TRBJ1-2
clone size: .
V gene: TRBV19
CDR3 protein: CASSITTVTNYGYTF
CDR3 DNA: TGTGCCAGTAGTATAACGACAGTTACTAACTATGGCTACACCTTC

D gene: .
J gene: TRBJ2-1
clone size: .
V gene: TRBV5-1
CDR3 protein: CASSFQPTHSYNEQFF
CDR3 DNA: TGCGCCAGCAGCTTTCAACCCACACACTCCTACAATGAGCAGTTCTTC

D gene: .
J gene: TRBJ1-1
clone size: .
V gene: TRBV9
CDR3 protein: CASGGSFMNTEAFF
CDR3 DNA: TGTGCCAGCGGGGGCAGCTTCATGAACACTGAAGCTTTCTTT

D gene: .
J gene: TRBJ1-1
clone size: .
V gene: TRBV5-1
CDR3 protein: CASSWAGGVTEAFF
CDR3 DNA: TGCGCCAGCAGCTGGGCGGGGGGGGTCACTGAAGCTTTCTTT

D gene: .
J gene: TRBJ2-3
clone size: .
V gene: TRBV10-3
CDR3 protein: CAIHNRVPDTQYF
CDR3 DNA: TGTGCCATCCATAACAGGGTGCCAGATACGCAGTATTTT

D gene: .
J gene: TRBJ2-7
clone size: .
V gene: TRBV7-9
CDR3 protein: CASSLGRQGLYEQYF
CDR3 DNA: TGTGCCAGCAGCTTAGGGCGGCAGGGCCTCTACGAGCAGTACTTC

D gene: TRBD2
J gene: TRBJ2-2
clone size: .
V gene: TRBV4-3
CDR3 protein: CASSPGHLGTSGGAGYTGELFF
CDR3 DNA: TGCGCCAGCAGCCCGGGACACCTGGGGACTAGCGGGGGGGCCGGTTACACCGGGGAGCTGTTTTTT

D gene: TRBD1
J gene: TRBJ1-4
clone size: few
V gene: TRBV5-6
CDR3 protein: CASSLAGTGNNEKLFF
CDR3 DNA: TGTGCCAGCAGCTTGGCAGGGACAGGGAATAATGAAAAACTGTTTTTT

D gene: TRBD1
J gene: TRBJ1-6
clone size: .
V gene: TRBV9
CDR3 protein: CASSVGTGGTYNSPLRF
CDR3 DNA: TGTGCCAGCAGCGTAGGAACAGGGGGCACCTATAATTCACCCCTCCGCTTT

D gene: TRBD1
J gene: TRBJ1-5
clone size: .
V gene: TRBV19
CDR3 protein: CASRWGQAYSNQLQHF
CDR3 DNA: TGTGCCAGTAGATGGGGACAGGCCTATAGCAATCAGCTCCAGCATTTT

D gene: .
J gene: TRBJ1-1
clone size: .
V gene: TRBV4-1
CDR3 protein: CASSQGRDRTVTEAFF
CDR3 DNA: TGCGCCAGCAGCCAAGGCAGAGACAGGACGGTCACTGAAGCTTTCTTT

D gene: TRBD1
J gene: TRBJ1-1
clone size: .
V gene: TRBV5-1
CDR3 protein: CASSFQGATEAFF
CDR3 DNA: TGCGCCAGCAGCTTCCAGGGGGCCACTGAAGCTTTCTTT

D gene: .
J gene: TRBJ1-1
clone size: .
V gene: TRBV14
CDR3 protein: CASSQSGENTEAFF
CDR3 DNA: TGTGCCAGCAGCCAATCAGGGGAAAACACTGAAGCTTTCTTT

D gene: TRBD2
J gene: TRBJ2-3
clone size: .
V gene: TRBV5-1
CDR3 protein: CASSLAGRTDTQYF
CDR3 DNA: TGCGCCAGCAGCTTGGCCGGGAGGACAGATACGCAGTATTTT

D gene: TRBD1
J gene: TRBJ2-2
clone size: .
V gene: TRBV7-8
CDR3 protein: CASSSPKPRTGGPGELFF
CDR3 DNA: TGTGCCAGCAGCTCCCCAAAGCCCCGGACAGGGGGCCCCGGGGAGCTGTTTTTT

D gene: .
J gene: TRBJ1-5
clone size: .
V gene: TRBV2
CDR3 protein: CASSERRGNQPQHF
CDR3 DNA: TGTGCCAGCAGTGAACGCAGGGGCAATCAGCCCCAGCATTTT

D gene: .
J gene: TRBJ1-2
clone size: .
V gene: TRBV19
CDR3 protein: CASSAGLLPGYTF
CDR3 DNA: TGTGCCAGTAGTGCGGGACTACTTCCTGGCTACACCTTC

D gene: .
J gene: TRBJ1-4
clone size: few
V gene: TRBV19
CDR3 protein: CASKGANNEKLFF
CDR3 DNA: TGTGCCAGTAAAGGGGCGAATAATGAAAAACTGTTTTTT

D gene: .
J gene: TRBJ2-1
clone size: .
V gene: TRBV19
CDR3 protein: CASQRAISSYNEQFF
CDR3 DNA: TGTGCCTCCCAGCGGGCGATCAGCTCCTACAATGAGCAGTTCTTC

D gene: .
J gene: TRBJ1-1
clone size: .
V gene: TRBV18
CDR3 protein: CASSAPGDMNTEAFF
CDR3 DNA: TGTGCCAGCTCAGCCCCGGGAGATATGAACACTGAAGCTTTCTTT

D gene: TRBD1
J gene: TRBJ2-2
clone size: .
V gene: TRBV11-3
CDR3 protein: CASSLGQGAYTGELFF
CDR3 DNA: TGTGCCAGCAGCTTGGGACAGGGGGCATACACCGGGGAGCTGTTTTTT

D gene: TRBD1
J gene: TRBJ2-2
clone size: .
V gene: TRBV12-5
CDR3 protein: CASGLVPWGQDANTGELFF
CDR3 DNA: TGTGCTAGTGGTTTGGTACCATGGGGACAGGACGCGAACACCGGGGAGCTGTTTTTT